What follows are 9 T cell receptor beta chains derived from one specimen sequenced in a study of blood T cell repertoires in COVID-19. TCRdb's table, derived via immunoSEQ multiplex PCR, lists solely in-frame clones and lacks some. The repertoire includes 60,000 to 65,000 clones, roughly three quarters of them detected once, and roughly half sits in the top ten. The sample was peripheral blood. The receptors here all came from a woman aged 80 or over with acute or convalescent COVID-19.

This rearrangement joins TRBV11-2 to TRBJ2-5, with 7 bases identical to TRBD2. Looked up from germline, CDR1 is SGHAT and CDR2 is FQNNGV. The CDR3 loop spans 14 amino acids. V lost 2 bases and J lost 7; bases outside the gene matches: 7. The CDR3 DNA sequence: TGTGCCAGCAGCTTATCGGCGGGAGAAGTGACCCAGTACTTC. It is translated as CASSLSAGEVTQYF. The whole variable domain, filled in from reference TRBV11-2 and TRBJ2-5, reads EAGVAQSPRYKIIEKRQSVAFWCNPISGHATLYWYQQILGQGPKLLIQFQNNGVVDDSQLPKDRFSAERLKGVDSTLKIQPAKLEDSAVYLCASSLSAGEVTQYFGPGTRLLVL.

This clone came up once. The J gene is TRBJ1-5, the V gene TRBV21-1; the listed D gene, TRBD1, was not tested against the DNA. TRBV21-1 corresponds to a pseudogene. This CDR3 comprises 16 residues. The CDR3 here is CASSTRPGTGGQPQHF. The CDR3, as DNA: TGTGCCAGCAGCACTCGTCCCGGGACAGGGGGTCAGCCCCAGCATTTT.

V gene TRBV29-1 combines with J gene TRBJ1-2; 12 bases align to TRBD1. Germline V gene data show CDR1 as SQVTM and CDR2 as ANQGSEA. CDR3 size: 14 residues. The junction had 6 bases not matched to a gene; V was cut back by 6 bases and J by 4 bases. CDR3 region: CSVVGTGGSYGYTF. The CDR3 DNA reads as TGCAGCGTGGTGGGGACAGGGGGCAGCTATGGCTACACCTTC.

V is TRBV18 and J is TRBJ2-1, with D unclear. The V end was cut by 0 bases, the J end by 7 bases, with 13 bases between. The germline gives CDR1 KGHSH, CDR2 LQKENI. This CDR3 region has 15 residues. The chain's CDR3 is CASSPPGQSWNEQFF. CDR3 in DNA: TGTGCCAGCTCACCACCGGGCCAGTCCTGGAATGAGCAGTTCTTC.

DNA of the CDR3: TGTGCCAGCTCATCGAGGACAGGGGTCAACTATGGCTACACCTTC. Encoded protein: CASSSRTGVNYGYTF. The chain uses TRBV18 and TRBJ1-2; TRBD1 agrees at 9 bases. After removal of 5 bases from V and 2 bases from J, the junction contained 6 bases not matched to a gene. The CDR3 is 15 amino acids. Germline V gene lookup returns CDR1 KGHSH and CDR2 LQKENI.

The chain is built from TRBV19 and TRBJ1-1, with 9 bases that match TRBD1. The germline V gene has CDR1 LNHDA and CDR2 SQIVND (reference sequence). This CDR3 spans 12 amino acids. The CDR3 loop is CASGQGTTEAFF. Here the CDR3 DNA reads TGTGCGAGCGGACAGGGGACGACTGAAGCTTTCTTT.

The gene calls are TRBV6-5 and TRBJ1-3, with unresolved D. V was pared by 2 bases and J by 2 bases, with 13 bases between. The CDR3 extends over 16 amino acids. Germline values: CDR1 MNHEY, CDR2 SVGAGI. CDR3 region: CASSYGPGITGNTIYF. As DNA, the CDR3 is TGTGCCAGCAGTTACGGTCCGGGAATAACTGGAAACACCATATATTTT.

The chain has TRBV13 and TRBJ1-2; D call uncertain. The CDR3 has 14 amino acids. The V end was cut by 3 bases, the J end by 11 bases, with 19 bases between. Germline CDR1 PRHDT, CDR2 FYEKMQ (reference sequence). In DNA form, the CDR3 reads TGTGCCAGCAGCTTCTTGCATGGTACAACCGGGTACACCTTC. It encodes CASSFLHGTTGYTF.

The chain recombines TRBV6-6 with TRBJ2-7, with TRBD1 identical over 8 bases. This CDR3 contains 14 residues. Germline CDR1 is MNHNY and CDR2 is SVGAGI (reference sequence). V lost 6 bases and J lost 6; bases outside the gene matches: 10. The CDR3 here is CASSFGTGLGEQYF. In DNA form, the CDR3 reads TGTGCCAGCAGCTTCGGGACAGGCTTGGGCGAGCAGTACTTC.